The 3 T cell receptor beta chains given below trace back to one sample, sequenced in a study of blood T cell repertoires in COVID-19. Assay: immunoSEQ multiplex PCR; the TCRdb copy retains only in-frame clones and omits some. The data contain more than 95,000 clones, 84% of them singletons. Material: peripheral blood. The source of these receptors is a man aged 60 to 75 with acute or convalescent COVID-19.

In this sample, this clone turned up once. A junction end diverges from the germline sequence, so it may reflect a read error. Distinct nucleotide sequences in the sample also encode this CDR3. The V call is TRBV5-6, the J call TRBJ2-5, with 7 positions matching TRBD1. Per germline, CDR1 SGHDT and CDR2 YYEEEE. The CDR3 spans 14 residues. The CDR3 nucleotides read TGTGCCAGTAGCTCGGACAGGACCCAAGAGACCCAGTACTTC. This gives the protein CASSSDRTQETQYF.

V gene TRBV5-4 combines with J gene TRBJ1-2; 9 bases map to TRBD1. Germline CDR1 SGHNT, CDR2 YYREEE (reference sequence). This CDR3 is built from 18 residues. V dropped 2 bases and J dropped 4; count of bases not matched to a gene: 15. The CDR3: CASSLLQGADPITYGYTF. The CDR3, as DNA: TGTGCCAGCAGCTTATTACAGGGGGCCGACCCAATTACCTATGGCTACACCTTC.

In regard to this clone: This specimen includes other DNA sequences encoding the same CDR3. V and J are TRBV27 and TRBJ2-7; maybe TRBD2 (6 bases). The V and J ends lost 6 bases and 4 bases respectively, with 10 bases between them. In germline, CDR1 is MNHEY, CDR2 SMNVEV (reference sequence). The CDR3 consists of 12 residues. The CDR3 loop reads CASSPGTYEQYF. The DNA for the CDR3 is TGTGCCAGCAGCCCAGGGACTTACGAGCAGTACTTC.